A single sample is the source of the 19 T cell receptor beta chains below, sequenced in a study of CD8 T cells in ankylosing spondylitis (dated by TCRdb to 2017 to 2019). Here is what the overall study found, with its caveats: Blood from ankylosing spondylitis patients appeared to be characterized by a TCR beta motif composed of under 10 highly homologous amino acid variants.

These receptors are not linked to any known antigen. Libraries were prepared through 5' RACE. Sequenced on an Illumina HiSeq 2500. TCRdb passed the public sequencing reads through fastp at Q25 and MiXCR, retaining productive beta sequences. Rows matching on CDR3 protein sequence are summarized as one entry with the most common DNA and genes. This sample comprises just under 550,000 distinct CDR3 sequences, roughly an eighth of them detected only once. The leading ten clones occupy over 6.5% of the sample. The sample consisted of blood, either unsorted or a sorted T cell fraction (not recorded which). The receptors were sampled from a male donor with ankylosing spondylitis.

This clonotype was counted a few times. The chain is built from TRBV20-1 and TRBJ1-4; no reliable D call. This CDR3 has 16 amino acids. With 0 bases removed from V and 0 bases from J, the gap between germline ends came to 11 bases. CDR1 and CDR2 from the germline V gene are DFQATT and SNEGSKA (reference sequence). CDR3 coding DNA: TGCAGTGCTAGAGATCTAAGGGCCGCAACTAATGAAAAACTGTTTTTT. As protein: CSARDLRAATNEKLFF.

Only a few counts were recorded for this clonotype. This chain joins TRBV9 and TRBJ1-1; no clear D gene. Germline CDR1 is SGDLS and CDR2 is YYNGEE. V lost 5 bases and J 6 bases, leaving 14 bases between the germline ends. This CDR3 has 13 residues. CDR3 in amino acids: CASSKTSLAEAFF. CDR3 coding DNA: TGTGCCAGCAGTAAAACCTCCCTGGCTGAAGCTTTCTTT.

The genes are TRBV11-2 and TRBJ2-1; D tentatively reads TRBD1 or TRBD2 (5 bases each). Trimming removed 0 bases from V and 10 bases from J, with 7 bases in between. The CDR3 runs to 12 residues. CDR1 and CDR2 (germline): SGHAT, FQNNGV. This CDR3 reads CASSLDWGEQFF. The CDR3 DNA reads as TGTGCCAGCAGCTTAGATTGGGGGGAGCAGTTCTTC.

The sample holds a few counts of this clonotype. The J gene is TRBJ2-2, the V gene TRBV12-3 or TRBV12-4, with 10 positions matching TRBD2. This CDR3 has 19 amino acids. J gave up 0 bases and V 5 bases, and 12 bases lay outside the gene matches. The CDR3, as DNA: TGTGCCAGCAGTGCGACTAGCGGGCTCCACGACCCGAACACCGGGGAGCTGTTTTTT. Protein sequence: CASSATSGLHDPNTGELFF.

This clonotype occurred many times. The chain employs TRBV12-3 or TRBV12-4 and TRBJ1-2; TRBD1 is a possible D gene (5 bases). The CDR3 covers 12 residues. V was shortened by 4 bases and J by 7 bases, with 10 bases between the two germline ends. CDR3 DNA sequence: TGTGCCAGCAGTTACGAACAGGCTGGCTACACCTTC. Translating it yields CASSYEQAGYTF.

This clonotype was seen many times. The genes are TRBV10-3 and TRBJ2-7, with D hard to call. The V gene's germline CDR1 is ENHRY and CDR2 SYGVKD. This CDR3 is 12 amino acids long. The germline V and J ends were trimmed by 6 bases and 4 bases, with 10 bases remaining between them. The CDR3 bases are TGTGCCATCAGCGGAGACATGTACGAGCAGTACTTC. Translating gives CAISGDMYEQYF.

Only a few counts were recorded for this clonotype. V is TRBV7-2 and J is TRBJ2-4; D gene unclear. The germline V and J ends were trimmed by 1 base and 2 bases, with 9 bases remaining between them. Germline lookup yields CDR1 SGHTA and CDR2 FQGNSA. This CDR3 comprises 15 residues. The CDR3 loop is CASSLVGITKNIQYF. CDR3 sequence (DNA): TGTGCCAGCAGCTTAGTAGGCATAACCAAAAACATTCAGTACTTC.

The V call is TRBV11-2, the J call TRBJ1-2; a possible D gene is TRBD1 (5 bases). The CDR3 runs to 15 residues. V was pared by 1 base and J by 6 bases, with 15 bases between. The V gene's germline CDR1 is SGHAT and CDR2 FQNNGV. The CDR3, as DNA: TGTGCCAGCAGCTTAGTTCAGGGCGCCGGAGATGGCTACACCTTC. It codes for CASSLVQGAGDGYTF. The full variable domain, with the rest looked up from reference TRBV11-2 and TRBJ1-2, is EAGVAQSPRYKIIEKRQSVAFWCNPISGHATLYWYQQILGQGPKLLIQFQNNGVVDDSQLPKDRFSAERLKGVDSTLKIQPAKLEDSAVYLCASSLVQGAGDGYTFGSGTRLTVV.

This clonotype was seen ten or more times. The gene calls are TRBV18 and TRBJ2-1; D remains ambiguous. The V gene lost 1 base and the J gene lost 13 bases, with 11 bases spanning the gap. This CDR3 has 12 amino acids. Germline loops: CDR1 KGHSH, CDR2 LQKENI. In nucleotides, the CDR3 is TGTGCCAGCTCACCACGGTTGGAGAAACAGTTCTTC. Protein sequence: CASSPRLEKQFF.

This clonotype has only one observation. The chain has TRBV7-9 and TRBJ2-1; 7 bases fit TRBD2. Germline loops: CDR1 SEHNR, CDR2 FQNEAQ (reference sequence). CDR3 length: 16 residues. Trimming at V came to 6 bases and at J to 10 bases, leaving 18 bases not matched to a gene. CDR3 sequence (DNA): TGTGCCAGCAGGCCCGGGCGTGGGACTACGCTGGGGGAGCAGTTCTTC. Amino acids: CASRPGRGTTLGEQFF.

The CDR3 sequence: CASSLNQNEKLFF. DNA for the CDR3: TGTGCCAGCAGTTTGAACCAAAATGAAAAACTGTTTTTT. The chain is built from TRBV28 and TRBJ1-4; D uncertain. The CDR3 spans 13 residues. V shed 3 bases and J shed 5 bases, with 7 bases lying between them. CDR1 MDHEN and CDR2 SYDVKM come from the germline V gene.

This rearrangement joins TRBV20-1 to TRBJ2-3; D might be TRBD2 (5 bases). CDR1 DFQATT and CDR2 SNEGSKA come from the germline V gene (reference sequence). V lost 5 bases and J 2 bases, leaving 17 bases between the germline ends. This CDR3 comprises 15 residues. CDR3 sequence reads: CSARPVGVYTDTQYF. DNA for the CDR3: TGCAGTGCTCGCCCGGTGGGAGTCTACACAGATACGCAGTATTTT.

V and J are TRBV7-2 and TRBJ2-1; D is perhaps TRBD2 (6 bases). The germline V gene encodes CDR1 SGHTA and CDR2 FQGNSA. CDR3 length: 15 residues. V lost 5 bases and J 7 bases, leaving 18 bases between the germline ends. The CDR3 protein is CASSPDGGYRNEQFF. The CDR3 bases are TGTGCCAGCAGCCCTGACGGGGGATATCGGAATGAGCAGTTCTTC.

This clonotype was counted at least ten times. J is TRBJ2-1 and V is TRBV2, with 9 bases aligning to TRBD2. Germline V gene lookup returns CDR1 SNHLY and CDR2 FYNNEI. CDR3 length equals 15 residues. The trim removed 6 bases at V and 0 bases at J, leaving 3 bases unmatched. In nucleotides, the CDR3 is TGTGCCAGCAGGGTTAGCGGGAGCTCCTACAATGAGCAGTTCTTC. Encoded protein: CASRVSGSSYNEQFF.

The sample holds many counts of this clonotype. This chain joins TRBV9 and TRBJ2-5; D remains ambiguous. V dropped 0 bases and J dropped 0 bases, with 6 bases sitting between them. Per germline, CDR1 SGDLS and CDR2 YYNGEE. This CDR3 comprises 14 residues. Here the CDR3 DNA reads TGTGCCAGCAGCGTAGGGGGATACCAAGAGACCCAGTACTTC. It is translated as CASSVGGYQETQYF. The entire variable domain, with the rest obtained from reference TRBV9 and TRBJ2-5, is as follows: DSGVTQTPKHLITATGQRVTLRCSPRSGDLSVYWYQQSLDQGLQFLIQYYNGEERAKGNILERFSAQQFPDLHSELNLSSLELGDSALYFCASSVGGYQETQYFGPGTRLLVL.

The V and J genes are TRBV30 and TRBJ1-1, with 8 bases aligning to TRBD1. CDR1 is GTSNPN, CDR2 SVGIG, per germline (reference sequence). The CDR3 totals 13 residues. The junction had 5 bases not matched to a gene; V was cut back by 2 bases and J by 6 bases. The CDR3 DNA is TGTGCCTGGAGTCGGACAGGGCTCGCTGAAGCTTTCTTT. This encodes CAWSRTGLAEAFF.

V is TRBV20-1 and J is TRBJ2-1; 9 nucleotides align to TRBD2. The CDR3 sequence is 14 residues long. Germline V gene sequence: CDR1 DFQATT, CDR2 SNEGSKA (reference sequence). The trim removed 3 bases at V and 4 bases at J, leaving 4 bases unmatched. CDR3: CSASDTSGYNEQFF. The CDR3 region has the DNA TGCAGTGCTAGTGATACTAGCGGGTACAATGAGCAGTTCTTC.

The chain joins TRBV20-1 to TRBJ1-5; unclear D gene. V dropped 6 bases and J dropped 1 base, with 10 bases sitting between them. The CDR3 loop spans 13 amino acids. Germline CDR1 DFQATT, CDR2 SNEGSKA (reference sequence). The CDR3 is CSAIQGSNQPQHF. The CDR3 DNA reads TGCAGTGCAATCCAAGGGAGCAATCAGCCCCAGCATTTT.

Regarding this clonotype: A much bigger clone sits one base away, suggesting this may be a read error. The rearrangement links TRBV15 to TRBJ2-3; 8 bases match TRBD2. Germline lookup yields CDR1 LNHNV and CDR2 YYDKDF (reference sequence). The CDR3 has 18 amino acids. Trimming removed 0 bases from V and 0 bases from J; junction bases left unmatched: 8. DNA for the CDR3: TGTGCCACCAGCAGAGATCGGATTAGCGGGAATAGCACAGATACGCAGTATTTT. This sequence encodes CATSRDRISGNSTDTQYF.